Given below is one TCR beta chain in context. These data come from a study of OX40 agonist ivuxolimab in advanced cancers. The method was immunoSEQ multiplex PCR; TCRdb's version includes in-frame clones alone and lacks a portion of them. The repertoire consists of 65,000 to 80,000 clones, with about 84% occurring once and the leading ten covering roughly 0.7%. Germline V gene sequence: CDR1 MNHEY, CDR2 SVGAGI. Losses at the gene ends were 4 bases for V and 9 bases for J; bases not matched to a gene: 5. This CDR3 comprises 14 residues. The chain combines TRBV6-5 with TRBJ1-6; TRBD1 aligns across 8 bases. This sample comprised CD4+ or CD8+ T cells sorted from blood, obtained in a trial of the OX40 agonist ivuxolimab. The source of this sequence is an adult with an advanced solid tumor such as melanoma, head and neck, liver or kidney cancer. CDR3 loop: CASSSGTGGSPLHF. The CDR3 coding sequence is TGTGCCAGCAGTTCCGGGACAGGCGGTTCACCCCTCCACTTT.